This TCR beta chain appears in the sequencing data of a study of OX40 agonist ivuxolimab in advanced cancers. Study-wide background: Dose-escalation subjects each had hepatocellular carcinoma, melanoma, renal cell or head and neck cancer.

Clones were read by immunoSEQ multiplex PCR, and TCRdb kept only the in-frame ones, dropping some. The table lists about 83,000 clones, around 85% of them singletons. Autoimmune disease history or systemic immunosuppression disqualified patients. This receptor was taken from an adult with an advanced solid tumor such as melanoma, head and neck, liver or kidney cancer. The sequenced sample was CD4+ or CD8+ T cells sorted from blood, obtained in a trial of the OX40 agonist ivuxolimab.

The DNA of the CDR3 is TGTGCCAGTCAGGAGGTTAGCACAGATACGCAGTATTTT. Translated, it gives CASQEVSTDTQYF. The V call is TRBV6-1, the J call TRBJ2-3; D may be TRBD2 (5 bases). Germline V gives CDR1 MNHNS, CDR2 SASEGT. The CDR3 is 13 residues long. V gave up 9 bases and J gave up 0 bases, with 10 bases separating them.